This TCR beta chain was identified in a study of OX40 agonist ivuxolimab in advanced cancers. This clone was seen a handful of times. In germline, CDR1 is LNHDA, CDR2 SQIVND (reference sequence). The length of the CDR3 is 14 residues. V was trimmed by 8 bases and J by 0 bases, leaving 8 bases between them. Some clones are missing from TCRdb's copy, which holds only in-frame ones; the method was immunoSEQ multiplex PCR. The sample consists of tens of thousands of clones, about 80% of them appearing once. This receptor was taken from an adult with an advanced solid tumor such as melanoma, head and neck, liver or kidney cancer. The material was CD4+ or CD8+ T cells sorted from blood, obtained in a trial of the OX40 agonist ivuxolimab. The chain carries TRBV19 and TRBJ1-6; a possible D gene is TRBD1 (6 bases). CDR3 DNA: TGTGCCAGTGAGGACAGCTCCTATAATTCACCCCTCCACTTT. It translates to CASEDSSYNSPLHF.